There are many counts of the clone carrying this T cell receptor beta chain. CDR3 size: 15 residues. Germline CDR1 is MDHEN and CDR2 is SYDVKM. The ends were cut back, 5 bases at V and 3 bases at J, with 14 bases in the middle. This entry is derived from a study of regulatory T cells in long-lasting Graves disease. Time point meaning: newly diagnosed GD, antithyroid drugs for less than 3 months. After RNA was extracted from PBMCs, the TCR library was made from it. Under American Thyroid Association guidelines, Graves' disease was diagnosed. iRepertoire HTBI primers and Arm-PCR of CDR3 regions built TCR beta libraries. One entry per CDR3 protein results from TCRdb running MiXCR on the multiplex PCR reads. The sample lists a few hundred thousand distinct CDR3 sequences, approximately 16% occurring once. The same data also went into a second study, on T cells in Graves' hyperthyroidism and ophthalmopathy.

V usage is TRBV28 and J usage is TRBJ2-1; a possible D gene is TRBD2 (6 bases). The input for sequencing was peripheral blood mononuclear cells (PBMCs), taken at new diagnosis, from a patient treated with antithyroid drugs. The sequence came from a man between 35 and 55 years old with Graves disease. This chain's CDR3 is CASSMGGPLYNEQFF. The CDR3 nucleotides read TGTGCCAGCAGTATGGGGGGACCCCTCTACAATGAGCAGTTCTTC.